This is a list of T cell receptor beta chains from one sample in a study of shared clonotypes between healthy human individuals. The data were produced by immunoSEQ multiplex PCR, yet TCRdb's version contains in-frame clones alone and is incomplete. The table has more than 2,000,000 clones, more than 80% seen once. The sample consisted of naive CD4+ T cells from PBMCs. Receptors originate from a man aged 18 to 30 in good health. Some clones in this sample may be carry-over from other donors' samples. CDR3s include the opening cysteine and the closing phenylalanine or tryptophan. The D gene is left open where the match is weak. Clone size is not always given. Where it is, it says once, few, many or a class for expanded clones.

v_gene,d_gene,abundance,j_gene,CDR3aa,CDR3nt
TRBV5-1,.,.,TRBJ2-1,CASSLTREAEQFF,TGCGCCAGCAGCCTAACTCGCGAGGCTGAGCAGTTCTTC
TRBV28,TRBD2,.,TRBJ2-7,CASRPISGSTLTLHEQYF,TGTGCCAGCAGACCCATTAGCGGGAGCACTCTCACCCTTCACGAGCAGTACTTC
TRBV6-1,TRBD2,.,TRBJ2-7,CASSELAEFYEQYF,TGTGCCAGCAGTGAACTAGCGGAGTTCTACGAGCAGTACTTC
TRBV20-1,.,.,TRBJ1-1,CSGQKGEAFF,TGCAGTGGCCAGAAGGGGGAAGCTTTCTTT
TRBV21-1,.,.,TRBJ2-7,CASSLHDREGSYEQYF,TGTGCCAGCAGCCTTCACGACAGGGAGGGCTCCTACGAGCAGTACTTC
TRBV27,.,.,TRBJ2-1,CASSPSSTGSLYNEQFF,TGTGCCAGCAGCCCCTCTTCCACGGGTTCCCTCTACAATGAGCAGTTCTTC
TRBV2,.,.,TRBJ2-7,CASSRELQGEQYF,TGTGCCAGCAGCCGGGAACTCCAGGGCGAGCAGTACTTC
TRBV5-4,TRBD2,.,TRBJ2-7,CASSLGLAGSHEQYF,TGTGCCAGCAGCCTGGGGCTAGCGGGATCCCACGAGCAGTACTTC
TRBV5-1,.,few,TRBJ2-2,CASSFPGELFF,TGCGCCAGCAGCTTCCCCGGGGAGCTGTTTTTT
TRBV5-1,TRBD1,.,TRBJ2-3,CASSLEGRGRTDTQYF,TGCGCCAGCAGCCTGGAGGGCAGGGGGCGCACAGATACGCAGTATTTT
TRBV4-1,.,.,TRBJ1-2,CASSPETDPLGYTF,TGCGCCAGCAGCCCTGAGACCGATCCCCTTGGCTACACCTTC
TRBV6-5,TRBD2,.,TRBJ2-1,CASSQTSGTGEQFF,TGTGCCAGCAGTCAGACTAGCGGTACAGGTGAGCAGTTCTTC
TRBV28,.,.,TRBJ1-2,CASSPGSRYGYTF,TGTGCCAGCAGTCCGGGTAGTCGGTATGGCTACACCTTC
TRBV28,.,.,TRBJ1-4,CATASGGEKLFF,TGTGCCACCGCCTCGGGTGGAGAAAAACTGTTTTTT
TRBV14,.,.,TRBJ2-1,CASSLYSARTYNEQFF,TGTGCCAGCAGCCTCTACAGCGCCAGGACCTACAATGAGCAGTTCTTC
TRBV28,.,.,TRBJ2-7,CASTGGKGAHDGNEQYF,TGTGCCAGCACGGGAGGGAAGGGGGCGCACGATGGGAACGAGCAGTACTTC
TRBV27,.,.,TRBJ1-2,CASSLGREYGYTF,TGTGCCAGCAGTTTGGGCAGAGAGTATGGCTACACCTTC
TRBV14,.,.,TRBJ2-7,CASSQVEVWGALAQGEQYF,TGTGCCAGCAGCCAAGTTGAAGTCTGGGGGGCCCTAGCACAGGGCGAGCAGTACTTC
TRBV5-1,.,few,TRBJ1-1,CASSRNANTEAFF,TGCGCCAGCAGCCGGAACGCGAACACTGAAGCTTTCTTT
TRBV28,.,.,TRBJ1-6,CASSLTQGRYNSPLHF,TGTGCCAGCAGTTTAACGCAGGGCCGCTATAATTCACCCCTCCACTTT
TRBV28,TRBD2,once,TRBJ2-5,CASSGTGLVEETQYF,TGTGCCAGCAGTGGAACGGGACTAGTGGAAGAGACCCAGTACTTC
TRBV5-1,TRBD2,once,TRBJ2-5,CASSMTSQPSAQETQYF,TGCGCCAGCAGCATGACTAGCCAACCGTCCGCCCAAGAGACCCAGTACTTC
TRBV11-2,TRBD1,.,TRBJ1-1,CASSQRQGINTEAFF,TGTGCCAGCAGCCAGAGACAGGGGATCAACACTGAAGCTTTCTTT
TRBV5-1,TRBD2,.,TRBJ2-1,CASSLTSVDEQFF,TGCGCCAGCAGCTTGACTAGCGTAGATGAGCAGTTCTTC
TRBV13,TRBD1,.,TRBJ1-2,CASSLGRAGGRIGSYTF,TGTGCCAGCAGCTTAGGCCGGGCAGGGGGACGCATCGGCAGCTACACCTTC
TRBV19,TRBD1,.,TRBJ1-5,CASMGQGNQPQHF,TGTGCCAGTATGGGACAGGGCAATCAGCCCCAGCATTTT
TRBV10-1,TRBD2,.,TRBJ2-2,CASSDRNPGRPTGELFF,TGCGCCAGCAGTGACAGGAATCCCGGGAGGCCGACCGGGGAGCTGTTTTTT
TRBV6-5,.,.,TRBJ1-1,CASSYSSRLAFF,TGTGCCAGCAGTTACTCGTCCAGATTAGCTTTCTTT
TRBV28,.,.,TRBJ1-1,CASSLSLSSPQAFF,TGTGCCAGCAGTTTATCCCTCAGCAGCCCCCAGGCTTTCTTT
TRBV5-1,TRBD1,.,TRBJ2-3,CASSPGTGYRTDTQYF,TGCGCCAGCAGCCCCGGGACAGGGTATCGTACAGATACGCAGTATTTT
TRBV7-9,.,.,TRBJ2-3,CASSLVSAGTDTQYF,TGTGCCAGCAGCTTAGTCTCTGCAGGCACAGATACGCAGTATTTT
TRBV6-6,TRBD1,.,TRBJ1-3,CASRPTGGYGNTIYF,TGTGCCAGCAGGCCGACAGGGGGCTATGGAAACACCATATATTTT
TRBV7-3,.,.,TRBJ2-2,CASSSRLAVNTGELFF,TGTGCCAGCAGCTCCCGATTAGCTGTGAACACCGGGGAGCTGTTTTTT
TRBV18,TRBD2,.,TRBJ2-3,CASSPPTASGRSTDTQYF,TGTGCCAGCTCACCACCGACGGCTAGCGGGAGGAGCACAGATACGCAGTATTTT
TRBV7-9,.,few,TRBJ1-5,CASSPLTPGINQPQHF,TGTGCCAGCAGCCCTCTCACCCCAGGGATAAATCAGCCCCAGCATTTT
TRBV5-1,.,.,TRBJ1-1,CASSVRGDWTEAFF,TGCGCCAGCAGCGTAAGGGGGGATTGGACTGAAGCTTTCTTT
TRBV6-5,.,.,TRBJ1-2,CASSYWRGDYTF,TGTGCCAGCAGTTACTGGCGGGGAGACTACACCTTC
TRBV5-8,TRBD2,once,TRBJ2-7,CASRLSAGGTYEQYF,TGTGCCAGCCGCCTCTCAGCGGGAGGTACCTACGAGCAGTACTTC
TRBV9,.,.,TRBJ1-1,CASSHPGTEAFF,TGTGCCAGCAGTCATCCGGGCACTGAAGCTTTCTTT
TRBV5-1,.,.,TRBJ1-1,CASAEGAGTEAFF,TGCGCCAGCGCCGAGGGCGCGGGCACTGAAGCTTTCTTT
TRBV5-1,.,once,TRBJ2-7,CASSLAAGTTYEQYF,TGCGCCAGCAGCTTAGCGGCAGGGACGACCTACGAGCAGTACTTC
TRBV6-5,.,once,TRBJ2-7,CASSYRASYEQYF,TGTGCCAGCAGTTACCGGGCCTCCTACGAGCAGTACTTC
TRBV5-1,TRBD2,.,TRBJ2-1,CASSLAAGGYNEQFF,TGCGCCAGCAGCCTGGCGGCGGGAGGTTACAATGAGCAGTTCTTC
TRBV30,.,.,TRBJ1-2,CAWSATDTYGYTF,TGTGCCTGGAGTGCGACAGACACCTATGGCTACACCTTC
TRBV6-1,.,.,TRBJ2-7,CASSLGSYEQYF,TGTGCCAGCAGTCTGGGTTCCTACGAGCAGTACTTC
TRBV2,TRBD1,.,TRBJ1-2,CASRMGTAYGYTF,TGTGCCAGCAGGATGGGGACAGCCTATGGCTACACCTTC
TRBV19,TRBD1,.,TRBJ1-5,CASKNTGGPQPQHF,TGTGCCAGTAAGAACACAGGGGGACCCCAGCCCCAGCATTTT
TRBV6-6,.,.,TRBJ2-2,CASSRQGLTGELFF,TGTGCCAGCAGTCGACAGGGACTCACCGGGGAGCTGTTTTTT
TRBV5-1,TRBD2,once,TRBJ2-1,CASSLETSGNYNEQFF,TGCGCCAGCAGCTTAGAGACTAGCGGTAACTACAATGAGCAGTTCTTC
TRBV15,.,.,TRBJ2-1,CATSRERSASSYNEQFF,TGTGCCACCAGCAGAGAGCGGAGCGCGAGCTCCTACAATGAGCAGTTCTTC
TRBV19,.,.,TRBJ2-2,CASSSTWGSGELFF,TGTGCCAGTAGCTCCACTTGGGGTTCCGGGGAGCTGTTTTTT
TRBV6-5,.,.,TRBJ1-2,CASRTGTYHGYTF,TGTGCCAGCAGGACCGGGACGTACCATGGCTACACCTTC
TRBV28,.,.,TRBJ2-7,CASSFGGDDYEQYF,TGTGCCAGCAGTTTTGGAGGGGATGACTACGAGCAGTACTTC